These T cell receptor beta chains were read from a single sample in a study of human T cells and chemical hapten exposure. TCRdb re-called the RACE reads through MiXCR, storing one row per CDR3 protein. The sample consists of about 80,000 distinct CDR3 sequences, over 9% of them appearing once. Specimen: whole blood, collected in connection with sensitization to the hapten diphenylcyclopropenone (DPC). The receptors were sampled from a woman in her forties or fifties with alopecia areata. Some clones in this sample may be carry-over from other donors' samples. The CDR3 runs from the conserved cysteine through the conserved F or W. Each record gives: J gene, V gene, D gene, clone size, CDR3 DNA, CDR3 protein. D genes are given only for firm matches. The size entry is marked missing in some rows and otherwise reads once, few, many or a size class.

>TRBJ2-1|TRBV7-6|.|few
TGTGCCAGCAGCCCCTCCAGCGGGTCGTCTAGGAATGAGCAGTTCTTC
CASSPSSGSSRNEQFF
>TRBJ2-5|TRBV27|.|few
TGTGCCAGCAGTTACGGCGGAGGACCGTTGGAGACCCAGTACTTC
CASSYGGGPLETQYF
>TRBJ2-7|TRBV12-3/TRBV12-4|.|many
TGTGCCAGCAGTTTAAGTCCGGATCCCTACGAGCAGTACTTC
CASSLSPDPYEQYF
>TRBJ2-7|TRBV11-3|TRBD2|many
TGTGCCAGCAGCCCCACTAGCGGGAGCGGCGAGCAGTACTTC
CASSPTSGSGEQYF
>TRBJ1-1|TRBV7-2|TRBD1|.
TGTGCCAGCAGAACCCAGGGGGGGGTCACTGAAGCTTTCTTT
CASRTQGGVTEAFF
>TRBJ2-7|TRBV29-1|.|.
TGCAGCGTTCGTGCAGGGAGCTCCTACGAGCAGTACTTC
CSVRAGSSYEQYF
>TRBJ2-3|TRBV21-1|.|.
TGTGCCAGCAGCATGCGACAGGCTAAAGATACGCAGTATTTT
CASSMRQAKDTQYF
>TRBJ1-1|TRBV29-1|.|few
TGCAGCGTTGAAGCGGGGAACACTGAAGCTTTCTTT
CSVEAGNTEAFF
>TRBJ2-1|TRBV18|TRBD1|few
TGTGCCAGCTCACCCACAGGGGGGGAGCAGTTCTTC
CASSPTGGEQFF
>TRBJ2-2|TRBV6-5|TRBD2|many
TGTGCCAGCAGTTACTCGAGACCAGCGGGAGCCGGGGAGCTGTTTTTT
CASSYSRPAGAGELFF
>TRBJ2-3|TRBV20-1|.|many
TGCAGTGCTAGGGGGGGCGGGATCAGAGATACGCAGTATTTT
CSARGGGIRDTQYF
>TRBJ1-2|TRBV20-1|.|few
TGCAGTGCTAGAACGATCTATGGCTACACCTTC
CSARTIYGYTF
>TRBJ2-4|TRBV7-2|.|few
TGTGCCAGCAGCTTAAAGGCGTCCAAAAACATTCAGTACTTC
CASSLKASKNIQYF
>TRBJ2-7|TRBV6-2/TRBV6-3|.|few
TGTGCCAGCAGTTACTCGGCTAGCTCGATCTACGAGCAGTACTTC
CASSYSASSIYEQYF
>TRBJ2-5|TRBV18|.|many
TGTGTCAGCTCCCCCGGGACATACCAAGAGACCCAGTACTTC
CVSSPGTYQETQYF
>TRBJ2-5|TRBV29-1|.|many
TGCAGCGTTTTACAGGGCGCCGAGACCCAGTACTTC
CSVLQGAETQYF
>TRBJ2-3|TRBV28|TRBD2|.
TGTGCCAGCAGTCCGCTAGCGGGAGTGGGCCCAGATACGCAGTATTTT
CASSPLAGVGPDTQYF
>TRBJ2-2|TRBV6-1|.|few
TGTGCCAGCCGGGGTTCGAACACCGGGGAGCTGTTTTTT
CASRGSNTGELFF
>TRBJ2-7|TRBV29-1|TRBD1|.
TGCAGCGTTAGACAGGGGGCGTACGAGCAGTACTTC
CSVRQGAYEQYF
>TRBJ1-5|TRBV20-1|.|many
TGCAGTGCTAGGGCTCCGGTAGGGCCCCAGCATTTT
CSARAPVGPQHF
>TRBJ1-5|TRBV10-3|TRBD1|few
TGTGCCATCAGTGACAGGGGGAATCAGCCCCAGCATTTT
CAISDRGNQPQHF
>TRBJ2-3|TRBV12-3/TRBV12-4|.|few
TGTGCCAGCAGCCCGGCCATTTACACAGATACGCAGTATTTT
CASSPAIYTDTQYF
>TRBJ2-4|TRBV11-2|TRBD1|.
TGTGCCAGCAGCTTAGATCGGACAGGGGGCGGCAAAAACATTCAGTACTTC
CASSLDRTGGGKNIQYF
>TRBJ2-7|TRBV6-6|TRBD2|.
TGTGCCAGCAGTTATGGCGGGAGCGTGGGGGAGCAGTACTTC
CASSYGGSVGEQYF
>TRBJ2-7|TRBV12-3/TRBV12-4|TRBD2|few
TGTGCCAGCAGCCGAGGGACTACCTACGAGCAGTACTTC
CASSRGTTYEQYF
>TRBJ2-2|TRBV21-1|.|few
TGTGCCAGCAGCACCGTGGGGCTCCTCACCGGGGAGCTGTTTTTT
CASSTVGLLTGELFF
>TRBJ2-7|TRBV3-1|TRBD2|many
TGTGCCAGCAGCCAAGAATCTCCCCCTGGCGGGAGTAGGGGAAGGGAGCAGTACTTC
CASSQESPPGGSRGREQYF
>TRBJ1-1|TRBV5-8|.|many
TGTGCCAGCAGCGCCTCAAAGGCTTTCTTT
CASSASKAFF
>TRBJ2-4|TRBV5-1|.|few
TGCGCCAGCAGCCTAGACTTGGTAGCCAAAAACATTCAGTACTTC
CASSLDLVAKNIQYF
>TRBJ1-4|TRBV2|.|.
TGTGCCAGCAGCGAGGAATGGGGAAAACTGTTTTTT
CASSEEWGKLFF
>TRBJ2-2|TRBV7-3|TRBD1|.
TGTGCCAGCAGCCGGGGAGGACAGGGGGCGAACACCGGGGAGCTGTTTTTT
CASSRGGQGANTGELFF
>TRBJ2-7|TRBV20-1|.|.
TGCAGTGCCTTCTGGGGGGGGCGCAACCACGAGCAGTACTTC
CSAFWGGRNHEQYF
>TRBJ2-2|TRBV18|TRBD2|few
TGTGCCAGCTCACCAGGCGGGAGGAACATCGGGGAGCTGTTTTTT
CASSPGGRNIGELFF
>TRBJ1-1|TRBV18|.|.
TGTGCCAGCTCACCAAGGCAGAACACTGAAGCTTTCTTT
CASSPRQNTEAFF
>TRBJ2-1|TRBV7-9|.|.
TGTGCCAGCAGCCCAGAGGTGGAAATGCAGTTCTTC
CASSPEVEMQFF
>TRBJ2-1|TRBV6-2/TRBV6-3|.|few
TGTGCCAGCAGTACCGTTAATGAGCAGTTCTTC
CASSTVNEQFF
>TRBJ1-6|TRBV5-1|TRBD1|few
TGCGCCAGCAGCCCCCGGACAGGGGGTAGTAATTCACCCCTCCACTTT
CASSPRTGGSNSPLHF
>TRBJ2-7|TRBV6-2/TRBV6-3|.|few
TGTGCCAGCAGCCCCCTGGCTACGAGATCCGAGCAGTACTTC
CASSPLATRSEQYF
>TRBJ2-5|TRBV6-2/TRBV6-3|.|few
TGTGCCAGCAGTTACGGGACACAAGAGACCCAGTACTTC
CASSYGTQETQYF
>TRBJ2-1|TRBV2|TRBD2|few
TGTGCCAGCAGTGAAGGTCTGCGAGCGGGGGTTAACAATGAGCAGTTCTTC
CASSEGLRAGVNNEQFF
>TRBJ2-1|TRBV4-2|.|many
TGTGCCAGCAGCAAAGCGCTAGCCCAAGACAATGAGCAGTTCTTC
CASSKALAQDNEQFF
>TRBJ2-3|TRBV20-1|.|few
TGCAGTGCTAGAGACGATTTAGATACGCAGTATTTT
CSARDDLDTQYF
>TRBJ1-5|TRBV27|TRBD1|many
TGTGCCAGCAGTCCTCGCCCACTCCCGCAGGGGGACAGCAATCAGCCCCAGCATTTT
CASSPRPLPQGDSNQPQHF
>TRBJ2-1|TRBV11-3|TRBD2|few
TGTGCCAGCAGCTTACGGGAGGGGGATAATGAGCAGTTCTTC
CASSLREGDNEQFF
>TRBJ1-1|TRBV3-1|.|many
TGTGCCAGCAGCGTTCTTACTGAAGCTTTCTTT
CASSVLTEAFF
>TRBJ1-5|TRBV19|TRBD1|.
TGTGCCAGTACCCCGGGACAGGGAAGCAATCAGCCCCAGCATTTT
CASTPGQGSNQPQHF
>TRBJ2-2|TRBV6-1|.|few
TGTGCCAGCAGTGAACTAGCTGGGGTTGGGGAGCTGTTTTTT
CASSELAGVGELFF
>TRBJ2-5|TRBV20-1|.|few
TGCAGTGCGTACTTCCCGGGACGGAAAGAGACCCAGTACTTC
CSAYFPGRKETQYF
>TRBJ2-7|TRBV4-1|.|many
TGCGCCAGCAGCCAAGACGCCAGAGGGTACGAGCAGTACTTC
CASSQDARGYEQYF
>TRBJ2-1|TRBV7-2|.|few
TGTGCCAGCAGCGCCTCTTTGGCAGGCGGTGAGCAGTTCTTC
CASSASLAGGEQFF
>TRBJ1-1|TRBV11-2|.|few
TGTGCCAGCAGCTTTCGGGACCCGGTTCCGAGCGAAGCTTTCTTT
CASSFRDPVPSEAFF
>TRBJ2-7|TRBV20-1|TRBD2|few
TGCAGTGCTAGAATAACGGGACTAGCGCCCTACGAGCAGTACTTC
CSARITGLAPYEQYF
>TRBJ1-4|TRBV7-2|.|many
TGTGCCAGCAGCTTAGGGAATTTGCGAGAAAAACTGTTTTTT
CASSLGNLREKLFF
>TRBJ2-3|TRBV6-2/TRBV6-3|.|.
TGTGCCAGCAGCTTCGGGGAGGTCAGCACAGATACGCAGTATTTT
CASSFGEVSTDTQYF
>TRBJ2-7|TRBV11-2|.|few
TGTGCCAGCAGCCCATCCTTAGGAGGAAAGCGGTACGAGCAGTACTTC
CASSPSLGGKRYEQYF
>TRBJ1-2|TRBV29-1|TRBD1|few
TGCAGCGCGTCGACAGGGCAGCGCTACACCTTC
CSASTGQRYTF
>TRBJ2-7|TRBV20-1|TRBD1|.
TGCAGTGCTACCCCTCCGACAGGGGGCTACGAGCAGTACTTC
CSATPPTGGYEQYF